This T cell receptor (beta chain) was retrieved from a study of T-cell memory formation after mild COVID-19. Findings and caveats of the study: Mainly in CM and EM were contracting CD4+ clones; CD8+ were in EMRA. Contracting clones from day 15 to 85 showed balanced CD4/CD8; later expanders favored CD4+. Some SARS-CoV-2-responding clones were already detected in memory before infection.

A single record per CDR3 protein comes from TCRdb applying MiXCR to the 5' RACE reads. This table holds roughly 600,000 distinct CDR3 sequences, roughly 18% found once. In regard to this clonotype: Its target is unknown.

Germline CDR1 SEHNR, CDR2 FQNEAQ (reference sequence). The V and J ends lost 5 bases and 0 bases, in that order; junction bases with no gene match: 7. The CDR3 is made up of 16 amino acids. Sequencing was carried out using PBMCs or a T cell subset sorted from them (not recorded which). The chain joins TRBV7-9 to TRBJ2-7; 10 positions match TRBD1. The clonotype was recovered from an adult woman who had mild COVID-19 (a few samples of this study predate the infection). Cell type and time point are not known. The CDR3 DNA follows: TGTGCCAGCAGCCCAAAGGGACAGGGGTCCTCCTACGAGCAGTACTTC. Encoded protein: CASSPKGQGSSYEQYF.